This TCR beta chain is drawn from a study of T cell responses to AZD1222 COVID-19 vaccine. Overall study results and limits: Repertoire samples came only from after the peak T cell response. Spike-specific TCR breadth and depth rose after two AZD1222 doses.

Assay: immunoSEQ multiplex PCR; the TCRdb copy retains only in-frame clones and omits some. The sample has 150,000 to 200,000 clones, more than 80% seen once. Comments on this clone: Its target is not known.

V was clipped by 4 bases and J by 7 bases; unmatched bases: 1. The CDR3 is made up of 12 amino acids. Germline V gives CDR1 MNHEY, CDR2 SVGAGI. Sequenced material: peripheral blood, taken on day 0 of AZD1222 vaccination. The rearrangement joins TRBV6-5 to TRBJ1-2; 9 bases line up with TRBD1. This clonotype originated in an adult in good health. The CDR3 region has the DNA TGTGCCAGCAGTTGGGGACAGGGTGGCTACACCTTC. This sequence encodes CASSWGQGGYTF.